Listed below are T cell receptor beta chains from one sample, sequenced in a study of blood T cell repertoires in COVID-19. Libraries were prepared by immunoSEQ multiplex PCR; TCRdb keeps only in-frame clonotypes and omits some of them. The table shows 260,000 or so clones, with approximately 88% occurring only once. Sequencing used PBMCs or T cells enriched from blood (not recorded which). The receptors stem from a woman in her 40s with acute COVID-19. Both conserved end residues are part of each CDR3. The D gene is left open where the match is weak. Not every row has a clone size; where given, it reads once, few, many or a size class.

D gene: .; V gene: TRBV18; clone size: .; J gene: TRBJ1-2; CDR3 DNA: TGTGCCAGCTCACCTTCAGGGTACGGTGGCTACACCTTC; CDR3 protein: CASSPSGYGGYTF
D gene: TRBD1; V gene: TRBV5-1; clone size: .; J gene: TRBJ2-7; CDR3 DNA: TGCGCCAGCAGCTTGGTATCAGGGGGCTACGAGCAGTACTTC; CDR3 protein: CASSLVSGGYEQYF
D gene: .; V gene: TRBV12-3/TRBV12-4; clone size: .; J gene: TRBJ1-6; CDR3 DNA: TGTGCCAGCAGTTACAGTGGCAATTCACCCCTCCACTTT; CDR3 protein: CASSYSGNSPLHF
D gene: .; V gene: TRBV2; clone size: .; J gene: TRBJ1-4; CDR3 DNA: TGTGCCAGCAGTGAAGGTCGAGGGTTCGCTAATGAAAAACTGTTTTTT; CDR3 protein: CASSEGRGFANEKLFF
D gene: .; V gene: TRBV19; clone size: .; J gene: TRBJ1-1; CDR3 DNA: TGTGCCAGTAGTTCTACAGGGAGGAACACTGAAGCTTTCTTT; CDR3 protein: CASSSTGRNTEAFF
D gene: .; V gene: TRBV28; clone size: .; J gene: TRBJ1-5; CDR3 DNA: TGTGCCAGCAGTTTGCGGGGTCAGCCCCAGCATTTT; CDR3 protein: CASSLRGQPQHF
D gene: TRBD2; V gene: TRBV9; clone size: .; J gene: TRBJ2-3; CDR3 DNA: TGTGCCAGCAGCACCCGGACTAGCGGGGGGAGGGATACGCAGTATTTT; CDR3 protein: CASSTRTSGGRDTQYF
D gene: .; V gene: TRBV9; clone size: .; J gene: TRBJ2-7; CDR3 DNA: TGTGCCAGCAGCGTACTGCCTATCCCACCTGACTACGAGCAGTACTTC; CDR3 protein: CASSVLPIPPDYEQYF
D gene: .; V gene: TRBV4-1; clone size: .; J gene: TRBJ1-2; CDR3 DNA: TGCGCCAGCAGCCCAGGGCCCAGTGACTATGGCTACACCTTC; CDR3 protein: CASSPGPSDYGYTF
D gene: .; V gene: TRBV4-1; clone size: .; J gene: TRBJ2-3; CDR3 DNA: TGCGCCAGCAGCCAAGATATGGATACGCAGTATTTT; CDR3 protein: CASSQDMDTQYF
D gene: TRBD2; V gene: TRBV5-1; clone size: once; J gene: TRBJ2-1; CDR3 DNA: TGCGCCAGCAGCTTGGAACTAGCGGGGCAGGAAGAGCAGTTCTTC; CDR3 protein: CASSLELAGQEEQFF
D gene: TRBD1; V gene: TRBV5-1; clone size: .; J gene: TRBJ2-1; CDR3 DNA: TGCGCCTGCCCCCCCGCACTCGGGACAGGGCCCAGCTCCTACAATGAGCAGTTCTTC; CDR3 protein: CACPPALGTGPSSYNEQFF
D gene: TRBD2; V gene: TRBV5-1; clone size: few; J gene: TRBJ2-1; CDR3 DNA: TGCGCCAGCAGCTCACTTACTGGACTAGCGGGAGGTGAGCAGTTCTTC; CDR3 protein: CASSSLTGLAGGEQFF
D gene: TRBD2; V gene: TRBV7-3; clone size: .; J gene: TRBJ2-7; CDR3 DNA: TGTGCCAGCAGCTTAGCGGGAGGTTTGGACGAGCAGTACTTC; CDR3 protein: CASSLAGGLDEQYF
D gene: TRBD2; V gene: TRBV3-1/TRBV3-2; clone size: once; J gene: TRBJ2-5; CDR3 DNA: TGTGCCAGCAGCCAAGATAGGAGGCGGGAGTTGGTAGAGACCCAGTACTTC; CDR3 protein: CASSQDRRRELVETQYF
D gene: TRBD2; V gene: TRBV5-1; clone size: .; J gene: TRBJ2-6; CDR3 DNA: TGCGCCAGCAGCTTGGCCCCTAGCGGGAATGGGGCCAACGTCCTGACTTTC; CDR3 protein: CASSLAPSGNGANVLTF
D gene: .; V gene: TRBV5-1; clone size: .; J gene: TRBJ2-7; CDR3 DNA: TGCGCCAGCAGTTCAACAGGTGAACCCTACGAGCAGTACTTC; CDR3 protein: CASSSTGEPYEQYF
D gene: TRBD2; V gene: TRBV7-2; clone size: .; J gene: TRBJ2-1; CDR3 DNA: TGTGCCAGCAGCCTCACTAGCGATACCTACAATGAGCAGTTCTTC; CDR3 protein: CASSLTSDTYNEQFF
D gene: .; V gene: TRBV7-8; clone size: .; J gene: TRBJ1-1; CDR3 DNA: TGTGCCAGCAGCTTGACTTACGTAGGGAGTACTGAAGCTTTCTTT; CDR3 protein: CASSLTYVGSTEAFF
D gene: .; V gene: TRBV24-1; clone size: once; J gene: TRBJ1-2; CDR3 DNA: TGTGCCACCAGTGGACCCGGGACACAGGGCTACACCTTC; CDR3 protein: CATSGPGTQGYTF
D gene: TRBD2; V gene: TRBV4-1; clone size: .; J gene: TRBJ2-3; CDR3 DNA: TGCGCCAGCAGCCAAGATGGAGGACTAGTCGCAGATACGCAGTATTTT; CDR3 protein: CASSQDGGLVADTQYF
D gene: .; V gene: TRBV28; clone size: few; J gene: TRBJ2-7; CDR3 DNA: TGTGCCAGCAGTCCCGGACAGACCAACTACGAGCAGTACTTC; CDR3 protein: CASSPGQTNYEQYF
D gene: .; V gene: TRBV7-6; clone size: .; J gene: TRBJ1-1; CDR3 DNA: TGTGCCAGCAGCAACACCCGGGGGTCTGAAGCTTTCTTT; CDR3 protein: CASSNTRGSEAFF
D gene: .; V gene: TRBV24-1; clone size: .; J gene: TRBJ2-5; CDR3 DNA: TGTGCCACCGGGGGCTCCCAAGAGACCCAGTACTTC; CDR3 protein: CATGGSQETQYF
D gene: TRBD1; V gene: TRBV27; clone size: .; J gene: TRBJ1-2; CDR3 DNA: TGTGCCAGCGGAAATCGGGACAGGGTATACTATGGCTACACCTTC; CDR3 protein: CASGNRDRVYYGYTF
D gene: .; V gene: TRBV12-3/TRBV12-4; clone size: .; J gene: TRBJ2-7; CDR3 DNA: TGTGCCAGCAGTTTAGGGGCACATGGTAAGCAGTACTTC; CDR3 protein: CASSLGAHGKQYF
D gene: TRBD1; V gene: TRBV2; clone size: .; J gene: TRBJ1-6; CDR3 DNA: TGTGCCAGCAAGGGACCGACAGGGGGAAGTTCACCCCTCCACTTT; CDR3 protein: CASKGPTGGSSPLHF
D gene: TRBD2; V gene: TRBV13; clone size: .; J gene: TRBJ2-7; CDR3 DNA: TGTGCCAGCAGCTTAGGCGGGAGGGACGAGCAGTACTTC; CDR3 protein: CASSLGGRDEQYF
D gene: .; V gene: TRBV18; clone size: .; J gene: TRBJ2-7; CDR3 DNA: TGTGCCAGCTCACCTACCGACAGCTCCTACGAGCAGTACTTC; CDR3 protein: CASSPTDSSYEQYF
D gene: TRBD1; V gene: TRBV19; clone size: .; J gene: TRBJ1-1; CDR3 DNA: TGTGCCAGTAGTACAACAGGGGGCGTGACTAATGAAGCTTTCTTT; CDR3 protein: CASSTTGGVTNEAFF
D gene: TRBD1; V gene: TRBV4-2; clone size: .; J gene: TRBJ2-7; CDR3 DNA: TGTGCCAGCAGCCGAGGGACAGGTCCTACCTACGAGCAGTACTTC; CDR3 protein: CASSRGTGPTYEQYF
D gene: TRBD1; V gene: TRBV9; clone size: .; J gene: TRBJ1-2; CDR3 DNA: TGTGCCAGCAGCGGAGACCCGGGACAGGGTAAAGATGGCTACACCTTC; CDR3 protein: CASSGDPGQGKDGYTF
D gene: TRBD2; V gene: TRBV5-1; clone size: .; J gene: TRBJ2-3; CDR3 DNA: TGCGCCAGCAGCGTTCCCCTAGCGGGAGAAACAGATACGCAGTATTTT; CDR3 protein: CASSVPLAGETDTQYF
D gene: .; V gene: TRBV24-1; clone size: .; J gene: TRBJ2-1; CDR3 DNA: TGTGCCACCAGTGACCCGCACACCCTAGCGCCAAGCTCCTACAATGAGCAGTTCTTC; CDR3 protein: CATSDPHTLAPSSYNEQFF
D gene: .; V gene: TRBV19; clone size: .; J gene: TRBJ1-5; CDR3 DNA: TGTGCCAGTAGTATAAGGACAAATAGCAATCAGCCCCAGCATTTT; CDR3 protein: CASSIRTNSNQPQHF
D gene: TRBD1; V gene: TRBV7-9; clone size: .; J gene: TRBJ1-5; CDR3 DNA: TGTGCCAGCAAGGGGGCTCCCAATCAGCCCCAGCATTTT; CDR3 protein: CASKGAPNQPQHF
D gene: .; V gene: TRBV6-5; clone size: .; J gene: TRBJ1-1; CDR3 DNA: TGTGCCAGCAGGCTTCTATTGATTGAAGCTTTCTTT; CDR3 protein: CASRLLLIEAFF